This T cell receptor beta chain was documented in a study of technical replicates of blood from four donors (TCRdb year 2017). Receptors were amplified or captured by the immunoSEQ multiplex PCR assay. This immuneACCESS table, as held by TCRdb, lists in-frame sequences with V and J called but not all clones. Of the missing ones, under half trace to an unresolved V gene in checked studies; the others have no known cause. This sample is represented by under 95,000 clones; about 94% of them were singletons. Approximately 0.25% of the sample belongs to the ten largest clones. To note about this clone: Its antigen is unknown. The input lacks base qualities; no much larger clone sits a single base away.

CDR1 and CDR2 are read off the germline V gene as SGHDT and YYEEEE. V and J lose 4 bases and 6 bases, and a span of 13 bases separates them. Inclusive of the bounding cysteine and phenylalanine, the CDR3 is 13 residues long. Only the CDR3 portion is preserved as DNA: 39 bases, with reading frame beginning at the first base. This sequence uses TRBV5-6 and TRBJ2-5; no confident D gene assignment can be made. The sequence derives from a human donor in good health. Material for sequencing was T cells isolated from PBMCs. The bases read TGTGCCAGCAGCGCGTCTGATCTGAAGACCCAGTACTTC. This yields the protein CASSASDLKTQYF.